The rows below give T cell receptor beta chains drawn from one sample of a study of OX40 agonist ivuxolimab in advanced cancers. Sequencing used immunoSEQ multiplex PCR; TCRdb keeps in-frame clones, though not all of them. The table shows more than 25,000 clones, with less than 85% occurring only once. The sample consisted of CD4+ or CD8+ T cells sorted from blood, taken in a trial of the OX40 agonist ivuxolimab. Receptor source: an adult with an advanced solid tumor such as melanoma, head and neck, liver or kidney cancer. Each CDR3 is given with its conserved first and last residue. D genes are given only for firm matches. Rows give clone size only sometimes, using once, few, many, or a class for an expanded clone.

clone size	D gene	V gene	J gene	CDR3 protein
NA	NA	TRBV25-1	TRBJ2-5	CASSEYWDNEETQYF
NA	NA	TRBV21-1	TRBJ1-1	CASSKLRWRSADTEAFF
NA	NA	TRBV10-2	TRBJ2-2	CASSGWDPNDGGELFF
NA	NA	TRBV5-8	TRBJ1-5	CASSLRPTVGNQPQHF
once	TRBD2	TRBV7-3	TRBJ2-5	CASSPTGGSETQYF
NA	TRBD1	TRBV11-2	TRBJ2-5	CASSPQGEETQYF
few	NA	TRBV15	TRBJ2-3	CATSRSGTVDYTQYF
NA	TRBD2	TRBV2	TRBJ2-7	CASSEAPGRYEQYF
NA	TRBD2	TRBV19	TRBJ2-5	CASSIRLAGDIQETQYF
NA	NA	TRBV5-6	TRBJ1-2	CASSLDNYGYTF
medium-sized	NA	TRBV4-2	TRBJ2-1	CASSPLDSISYNEQFF
NA	NA	TRBV28	TRBJ1-1	CASSFYPVNTEAFF
few	NA	TRBV10-1	TRBJ2-2	CASSDRDTGELFF
NA	TRBD1	TRBV13	TRBJ1-1	CASSLGGGSTEAFF
NA	TRBD1	TRBV11-3	TRBJ2-7	CASSLRDRGFFSYEQYF
once	NA	TRBV4-2	TRBJ1-1	CASSLGRGTEAFF
NA	TRBD2	TRBV12-5	TRBJ2-7	CASGLTSGREQYF
medium-sized	NA	TRBV19	TRBJ1-1	CASSLRPNTEAFF
NA	TRBD1	TRBV7-2	TRBJ2-7	CASTSDRDGIYEQYF
once	NA	TRBV7-9	TRBJ2-1	CASSPAARLEQFF
NA	NA	TRBV2	TRBJ2-3	CASSGPGADTQYF
NA	NA	TRBV19	TRBJ2-7	CASSIAQTYEQYF
NA	TRBD1	TRBV27	TRBJ1-1	CASRPLGDRGEVNTEAFF